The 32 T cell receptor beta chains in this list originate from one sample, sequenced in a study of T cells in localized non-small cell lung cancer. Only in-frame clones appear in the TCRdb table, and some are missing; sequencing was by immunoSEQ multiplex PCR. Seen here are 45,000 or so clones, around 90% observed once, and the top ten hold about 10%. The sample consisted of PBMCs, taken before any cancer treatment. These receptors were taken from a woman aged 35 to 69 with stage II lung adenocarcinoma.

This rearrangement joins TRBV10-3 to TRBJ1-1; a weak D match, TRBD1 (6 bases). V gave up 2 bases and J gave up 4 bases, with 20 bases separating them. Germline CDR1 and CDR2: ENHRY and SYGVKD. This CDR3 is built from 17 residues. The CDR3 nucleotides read TGTGCCATCAGTGAGGGGGCGGCAGGGGCTGAGCGCACTGAAGCTTTCTTT. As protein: CAISEGAAGAERTEAFF.

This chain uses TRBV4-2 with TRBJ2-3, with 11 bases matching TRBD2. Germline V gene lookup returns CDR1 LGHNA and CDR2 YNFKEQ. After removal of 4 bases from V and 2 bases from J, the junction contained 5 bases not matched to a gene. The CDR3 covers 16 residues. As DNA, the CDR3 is TGTGCCAGCAGCCGGGGGACTAGCGGATCCACAGATACGCAGTATTTT. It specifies CASSRGTSGSTDTQYF.

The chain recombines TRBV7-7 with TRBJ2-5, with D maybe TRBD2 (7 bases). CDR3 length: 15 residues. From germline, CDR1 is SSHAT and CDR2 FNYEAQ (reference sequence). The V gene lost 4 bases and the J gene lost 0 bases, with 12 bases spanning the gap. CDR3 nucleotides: TGTGCCAGCAGCTATACGGGGGGCAACCAAGAGACCCAGTACTTC. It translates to CASSYTGGNQETQYF.

CDR3 in amino acids: CASSELGQSYGYTF. The DNA of the CDR3 is TGTGCCAGCAGTGAATTGGGACAGAGTTATGGCTACACCTTC. The chain uses TRBV2 and TRBJ1-2, with 7 positions matching TRBD1. The length of the CDR3 is 14 residues. After removal of 2 bases from V and 5 bases from J, the junction contained 5 bases not matched to a gene. The germline V gene has CDR1 SNHLY and CDR2 FYNNEI.

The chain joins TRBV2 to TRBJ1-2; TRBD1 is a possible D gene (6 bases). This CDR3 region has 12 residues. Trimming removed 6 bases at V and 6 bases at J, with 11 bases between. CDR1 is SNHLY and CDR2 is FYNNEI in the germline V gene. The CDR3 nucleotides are TGTGCCAGCAGATTGGACAGAGATGGCTACACCTTC. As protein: CASRLDRDGYTF.

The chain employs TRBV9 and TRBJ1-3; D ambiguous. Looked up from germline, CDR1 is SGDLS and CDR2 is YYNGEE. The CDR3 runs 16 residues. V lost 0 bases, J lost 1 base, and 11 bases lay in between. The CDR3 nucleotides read TGTGCCAGCAGCGTAGGGGCGCCGACATCTGGAAACACCATATATTTT. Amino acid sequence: CASSVGAPTSGNTIYF.

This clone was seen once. The chain's CDR3 is CASSLGTRTSGSYEQYF. The CDR3 nucleotides read TGTGCCAGCTCACTCGGTACTCGGACTAGCGGCTCCTACGAGCAGTACTTC. J is TRBJ2-7 and V is TRBV18, with TRBD2 matching 10 bases. Looked up from germline, CDR1 is KGHSH and CDR2 is LQKENI. The CDR3 sequence is 17 residues long. Germline trimming cut 4 bases from V and 0 bases from J; bases unmatched to any gene: 9.

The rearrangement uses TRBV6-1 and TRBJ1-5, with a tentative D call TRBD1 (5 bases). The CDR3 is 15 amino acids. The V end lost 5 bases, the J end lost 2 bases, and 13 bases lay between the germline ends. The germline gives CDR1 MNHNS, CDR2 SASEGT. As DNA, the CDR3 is TGTGCCAGCAGTACGAGACAGAATGGCAATCAGCCCCAGCATTTT. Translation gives CASSTRQNGNQPQHF.

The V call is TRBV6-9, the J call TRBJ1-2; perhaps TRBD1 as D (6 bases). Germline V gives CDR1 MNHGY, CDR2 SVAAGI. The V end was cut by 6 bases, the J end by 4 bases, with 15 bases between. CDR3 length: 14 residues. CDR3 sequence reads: CASRQGRASYGYTF. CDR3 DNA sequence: TGTGCCAGCAGACAGGGACGGGCAAGCTATGGCTACACCTTC.

CDR3 DNA sequence: TGTGCCAGCTCACCACCGACCGCCACAGATACGCAGTATTTT. Residues: CASSPPTATDTQYF. The chain links TRBV18 to TRBJ2-3, with unresolved D. Trimming cost V 0 bases and J 2 bases, with 6 bases left between them. The CDR3 has 14 residues. Per germline, CDR1 KGHSH and CDR2 LQKENI.

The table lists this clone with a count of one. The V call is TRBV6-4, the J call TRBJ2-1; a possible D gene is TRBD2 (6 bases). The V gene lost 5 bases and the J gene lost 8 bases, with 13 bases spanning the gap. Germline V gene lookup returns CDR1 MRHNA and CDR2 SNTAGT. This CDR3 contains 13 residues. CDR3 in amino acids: CASSRDFQDEQFF. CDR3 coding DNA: TGTGCCAGCAGTCGGGACTTTCAAGATGAGCAGTTCTTC.

CDR3 sequence: CATSRVGGTGDEKLFF. CDR3 DNA sequence: TGTGCCACCAGCAGAGTGGGTGGGACAGGGGACGAAAAACTGTTTTTT. V and J are TRBV15 and TRBJ1-4, with TRBD1 identical over 10 bases. V dropped 1 base and J dropped 8; count of bases not matched to a gene: 7. From germline, CDR1 is LNHNV and CDR2 YYDKDF (reference sequence). CDR3 length: 16 residues.

CDR3 nucleotides: TGTGCCAGCAGCTATTGGGACAGAAACACTGAAGCTTTCTTT. Translated: CASSYWDRNTEAFF. The chain uses TRBV6-5 and TRBJ1-1, with 7 bases lining up with TRBD1. Trimming removed 6 bases from V and 2 bases from J; junction bases left unmatched: 6. This CDR3 spans 14 amino acids. Germline-derived CDR1 and CDR2 are MNHEY and SVGAGI.

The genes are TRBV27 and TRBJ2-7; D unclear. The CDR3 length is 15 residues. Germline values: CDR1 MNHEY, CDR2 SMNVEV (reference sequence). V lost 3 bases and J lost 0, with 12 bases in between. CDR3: CASSFTDGISYEQYF. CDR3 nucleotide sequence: TGTGCCAGCAGTTTTACAGACGGTATCTCCTACGAGCAGTACTTC.

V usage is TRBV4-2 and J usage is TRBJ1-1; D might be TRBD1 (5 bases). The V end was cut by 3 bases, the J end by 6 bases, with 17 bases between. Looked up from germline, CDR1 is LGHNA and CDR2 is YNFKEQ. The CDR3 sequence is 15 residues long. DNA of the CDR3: TGTGCCAGCAGCCAGGAAGGGGTGTCGGGTGCTGAAGCTTTCTTT. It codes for CASSQEGVSGAEAFF.

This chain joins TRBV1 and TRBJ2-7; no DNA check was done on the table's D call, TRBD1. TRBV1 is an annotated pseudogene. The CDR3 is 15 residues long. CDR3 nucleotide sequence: TGCACCAGCAGCCATTGTGGGGGCGGAAACTACGAGCAGTACTTC. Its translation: CTSSHCGGGNYEQYF.

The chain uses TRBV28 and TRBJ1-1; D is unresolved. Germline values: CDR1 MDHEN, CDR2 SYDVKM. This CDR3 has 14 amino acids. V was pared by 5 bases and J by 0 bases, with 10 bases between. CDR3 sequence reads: CASSLRAMNTEAFF. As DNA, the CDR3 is TGTGCCAGCAGTCTAAGGGCCATGAACACTGAAGCTTTCTTT.

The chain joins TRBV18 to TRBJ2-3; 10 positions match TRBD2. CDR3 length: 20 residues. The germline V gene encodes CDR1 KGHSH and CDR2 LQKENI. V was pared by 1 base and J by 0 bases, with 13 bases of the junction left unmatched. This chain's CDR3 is CASSPRLAGAARLSTDTQYF. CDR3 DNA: TGTGCCAGCTCACCACGTCTAGCGGGAGCCGCTAGACTCAGCACAGATACGCAGTATTTT.

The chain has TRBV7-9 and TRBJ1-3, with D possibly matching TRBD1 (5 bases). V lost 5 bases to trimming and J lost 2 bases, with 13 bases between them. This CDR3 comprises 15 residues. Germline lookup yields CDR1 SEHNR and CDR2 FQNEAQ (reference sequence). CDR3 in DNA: TGTGCCAGCAGCCACGACAGCCGTCCTGGAAACACCATATATTTT. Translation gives CASSHDSRPGNTIYF.

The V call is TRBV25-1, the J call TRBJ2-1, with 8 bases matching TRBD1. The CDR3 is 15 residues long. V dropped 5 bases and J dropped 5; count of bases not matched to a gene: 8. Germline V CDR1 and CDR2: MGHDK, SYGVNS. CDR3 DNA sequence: TGTGCCAGCAGTTCTCCGGGACAGGTAAACAATGAGCAGTTCTTC. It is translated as CASSSPGQVNNEQFF.

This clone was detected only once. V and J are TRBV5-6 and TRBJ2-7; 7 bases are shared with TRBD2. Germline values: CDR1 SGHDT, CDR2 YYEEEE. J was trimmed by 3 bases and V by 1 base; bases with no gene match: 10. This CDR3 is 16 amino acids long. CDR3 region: CASSLSGVEGSYEQYF. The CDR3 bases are TGTGCCAGCAGCTTGAGCGGGGTGGAGGGGAGCTACGAGCAGTACTTC.

The CDR3 sequence: CASSLPGNTEAFF. For the CDR3, the DNA is TGTGCCAGCAGTTTGCCAGGGAACACTGAAGCTTTCTTT. J is TRBJ1-1 and V is TRBV28; D remains ambiguous. The germline CDR1 and CDR2 sequences are MDHEN and SYDVKM. The V end was cut by 3 bases, the J end by 1 base, with 6 bases between. This CDR3 has 13 residues. Full variable domain (missing parts from reference TRBV28 and TRBJ1-1): DVKVTQSSRYLVKRTGEKVFLECVQDMDHENMFWYRQDPGLGLRLIYFSYDVKMKEKGDIPEGYSVSREKKERFSLILESASTNQTSMYLCASSLPGNTEAFFGQGTRLTVV.

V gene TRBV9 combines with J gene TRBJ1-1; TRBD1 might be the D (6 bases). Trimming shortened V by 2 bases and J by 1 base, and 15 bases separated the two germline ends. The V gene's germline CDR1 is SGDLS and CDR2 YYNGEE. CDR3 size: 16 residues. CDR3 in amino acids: CASSVGGGGSNTEAFF. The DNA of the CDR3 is TGTGCCAGCAGCGTGGGAGGGGGTGGATCGAACACTGAAGCTTTCTTT.

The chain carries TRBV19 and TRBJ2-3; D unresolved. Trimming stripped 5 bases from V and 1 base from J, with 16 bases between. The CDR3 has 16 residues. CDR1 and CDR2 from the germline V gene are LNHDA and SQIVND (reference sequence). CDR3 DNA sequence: TGTGCCAGTAGTGTCTCCCGAGGCGCGGGCACAGATACGCAGTATTTT. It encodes CASSVSRGAGTDTQYF. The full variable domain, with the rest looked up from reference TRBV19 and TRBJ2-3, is DGGITQSPKYLFRKEGQNVTLSCEQNLNHDAMYWYRQDPGQGLRLIYYSQIVNDFQKGDIAEGYSVSREKKESFPLTVTSAQKNPTAFYLCASSVSRGAGTDTQYFGPGTRLTVL.

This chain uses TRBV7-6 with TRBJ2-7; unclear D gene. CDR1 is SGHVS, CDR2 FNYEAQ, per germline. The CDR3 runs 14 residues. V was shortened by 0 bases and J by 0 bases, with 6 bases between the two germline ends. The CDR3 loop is CASSLASISYEQYF. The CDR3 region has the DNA TGTGCCAGCAGCTTAGCGTCAATCTCCTACGAGCAGTACTTC.

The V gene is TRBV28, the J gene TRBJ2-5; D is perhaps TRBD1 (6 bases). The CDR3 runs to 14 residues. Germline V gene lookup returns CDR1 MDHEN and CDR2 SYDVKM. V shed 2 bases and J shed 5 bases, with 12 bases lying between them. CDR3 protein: CASSLGAGEETQYF. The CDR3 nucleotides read TGTGCCAGCAGTTTAGGGGCAGGGGAGGAGACCCAGTACTTC.

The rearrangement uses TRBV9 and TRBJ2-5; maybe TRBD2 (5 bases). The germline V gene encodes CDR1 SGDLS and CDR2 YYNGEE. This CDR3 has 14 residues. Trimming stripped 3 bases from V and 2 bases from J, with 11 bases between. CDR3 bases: TGTGCCAGCAGCGAGGACTCGCTACAAGAGACCCAGTACTTC. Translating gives CASSEDSLQETQYF.

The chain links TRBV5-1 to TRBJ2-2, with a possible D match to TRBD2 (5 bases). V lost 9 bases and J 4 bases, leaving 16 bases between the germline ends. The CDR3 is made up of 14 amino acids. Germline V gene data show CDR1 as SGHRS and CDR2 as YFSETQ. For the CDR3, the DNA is TGCGCCACCAGTCGGGCTGGGAGCACCGGGGAGCTGTTTTTT. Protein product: CATSRAGSTGELFF.

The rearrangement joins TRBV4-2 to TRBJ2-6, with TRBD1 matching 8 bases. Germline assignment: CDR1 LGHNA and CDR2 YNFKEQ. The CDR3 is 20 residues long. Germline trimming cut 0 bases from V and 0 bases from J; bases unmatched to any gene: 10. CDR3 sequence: CASSQESGQGVFSGANVLTF. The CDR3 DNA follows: TGTGCCAGCAGCCAAGAGAGCGGACAGGGAGTCTTCTCTGGGGCCAACGTCCTGACTTTC.

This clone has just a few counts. The chain's CDR3 is CASSLAGTTPSNQPQHF. The CDR3 DNA follows: TGTGCCAGTAGTCTCGCCGGGACAACTCCTAGCAATCAGCCCCAGCATTTT. This chain joins TRBV19 and TRBJ1-5; the D gene is possibly TRBD1 (6 bases). V was clipped by 5 bases and J by 0 bases, with 17 bases between them. The CDR3 totals 17 residues. Germline V gives CDR1 LNHDA, CDR2 SQIVND (reference sequence).

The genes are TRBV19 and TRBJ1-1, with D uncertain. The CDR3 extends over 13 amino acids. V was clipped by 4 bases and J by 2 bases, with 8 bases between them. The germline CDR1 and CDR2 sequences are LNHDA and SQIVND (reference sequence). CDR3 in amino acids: CASSTQVNTEAFF. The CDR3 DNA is TGTGCCAGTAGTACCCAGGTCAACACTGAAGCTTTCTTT. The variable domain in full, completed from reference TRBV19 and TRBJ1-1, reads DGGITQSPKYLFRKEGQNVTLSCEQNLNHDAMYWYRQDPGQGLRLIYYSQIVNDFQKGDIAEGYSVSREKKESFPLTVTSAQKNPTAFYLCASSTQVNTEAFFGQGTRLTVV.

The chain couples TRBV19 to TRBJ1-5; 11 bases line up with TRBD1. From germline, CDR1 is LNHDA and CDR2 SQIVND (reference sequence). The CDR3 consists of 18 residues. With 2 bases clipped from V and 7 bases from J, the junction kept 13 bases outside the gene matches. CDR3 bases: TGTGCCAGTAGTATACAGGTAGGACAGGGGGCGATCTGGCAGCCCCAGCATTTT. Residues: CASSIQVGQGAIWQPQHF.